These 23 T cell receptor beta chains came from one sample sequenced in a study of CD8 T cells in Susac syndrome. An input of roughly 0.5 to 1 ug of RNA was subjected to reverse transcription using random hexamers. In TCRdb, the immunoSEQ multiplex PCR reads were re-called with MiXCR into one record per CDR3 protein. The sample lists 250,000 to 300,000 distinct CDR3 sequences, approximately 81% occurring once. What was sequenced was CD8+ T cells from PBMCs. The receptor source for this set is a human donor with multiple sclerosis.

The CDR3 spells CSADTGGAGYEQYF. CDR3 sequence (DNA): TGCAGTGCTGATACAGGGGGCGCAGGATACGAGCAGTACTTC. The V gene is TRBV20-1, the J gene TRBJ2-7; 9 nucleotides match TRBD1. CDR3 length: 14 amino acids. V was pared by 5 bases and J by 4 bases, with 9 bases of the junction left unmatched. Germline V lookup: CDR1 DFQATT, CDR2 SNEGSKA (reference sequence).

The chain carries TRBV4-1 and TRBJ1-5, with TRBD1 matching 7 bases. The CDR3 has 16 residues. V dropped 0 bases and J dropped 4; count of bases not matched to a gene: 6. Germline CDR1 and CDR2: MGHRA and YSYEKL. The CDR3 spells CASSQDEGQINQPQHF. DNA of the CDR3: TGCGCCAGCAGCCAAGACGAGGGACAGATAAATCAGCCCCAGCATTTT.

CDR3 residues: CASSAGTQNTGELFF. CDR3 DNA: TGTGCCAGCAGTGCCGGGACTCAGAACACCGGGGAGCTGTTTTTT. The chain combines TRBV6-5 with TRBJ2-2, with D perhaps TRBD2 (6 bases). Trimming shortened V by 5 bases and J by 1 base, and 11 bases separated the two germline ends. Germline V CDR1 and CDR2: MNHEY, SVGAGI. The length of the CDR3 is 15 residues.

The CDR3: CASSAATGRRTGELFF. The CDR3 bases are TGTGCCAGTAGTGCGGCGACAGGGCGTCGCACCGGGGAGCTGTTTTTT. The V gene is TRBV19, the J gene TRBJ2-2; 7 positions match TRBD1. V shed 5 bases, J shed 4 bases, and the junction held 10 bases outside the gene matches. Germline CDR1 and CDR2: LNHDA and SQIVND (reference sequence). This CDR3 is 16 amino acids long.

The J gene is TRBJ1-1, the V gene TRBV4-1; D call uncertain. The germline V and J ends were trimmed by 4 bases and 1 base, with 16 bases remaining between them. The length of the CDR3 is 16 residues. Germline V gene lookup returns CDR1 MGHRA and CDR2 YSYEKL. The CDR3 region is CASSLQPTFKNTEAFF. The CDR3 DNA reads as TGCGCCAGCAGCCTACAGCCAACATTTAAGAACACTGAAGCTTTCTTT.

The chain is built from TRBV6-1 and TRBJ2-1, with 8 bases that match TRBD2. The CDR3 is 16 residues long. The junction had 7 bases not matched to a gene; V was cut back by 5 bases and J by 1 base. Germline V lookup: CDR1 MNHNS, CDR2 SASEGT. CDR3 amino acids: CASSTQRESSYNEQFF. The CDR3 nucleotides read TGTGCCAGCAGTACCCAGCGGGAGTCTTCCTACAATGAGCAGTTCTTC.

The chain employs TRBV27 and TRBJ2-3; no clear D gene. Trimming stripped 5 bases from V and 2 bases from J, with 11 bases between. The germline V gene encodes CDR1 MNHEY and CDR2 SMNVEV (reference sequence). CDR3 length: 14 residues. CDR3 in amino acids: CASSSRAPTDTQYF. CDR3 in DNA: TGTGCCAGCAGTAGCCGAGCCCCCACAGATACGCAGTATTTT.

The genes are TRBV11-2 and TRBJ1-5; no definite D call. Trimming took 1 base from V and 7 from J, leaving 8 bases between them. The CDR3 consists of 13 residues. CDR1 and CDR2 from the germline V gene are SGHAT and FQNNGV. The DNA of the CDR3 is TGTGCCAGCAGCTTAGGTTGGAAACAGCCCCAGCATTTT. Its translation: CASSLGWKQPQHF.

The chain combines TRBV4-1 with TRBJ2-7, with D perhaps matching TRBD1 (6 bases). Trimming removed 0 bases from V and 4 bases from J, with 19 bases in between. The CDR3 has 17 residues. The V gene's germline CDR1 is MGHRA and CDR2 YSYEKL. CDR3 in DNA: TGCGCCAGCAGCCAAGAGGCCTATGCAGGGGTAGGGTACGAGCAGTACTTC. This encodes CASSQEAYAGVGYEQYF.

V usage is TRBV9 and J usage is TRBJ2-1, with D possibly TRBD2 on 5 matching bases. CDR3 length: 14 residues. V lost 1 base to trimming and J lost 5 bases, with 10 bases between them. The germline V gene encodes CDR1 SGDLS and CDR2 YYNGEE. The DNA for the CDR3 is TGTGCCAGCAGCGTAAGCCTAGCAGACAATGAGCAGTTCTTC. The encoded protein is CASSVSLADNEQFF.

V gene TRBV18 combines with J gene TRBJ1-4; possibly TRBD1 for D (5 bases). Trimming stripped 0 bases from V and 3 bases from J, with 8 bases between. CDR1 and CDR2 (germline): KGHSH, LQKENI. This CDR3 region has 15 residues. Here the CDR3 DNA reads TGTGCCAGCTCACCACCAAAGGGGTCTAATGAAAAACTGTTTTTT. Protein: CASSPPKGSNEKLFF.

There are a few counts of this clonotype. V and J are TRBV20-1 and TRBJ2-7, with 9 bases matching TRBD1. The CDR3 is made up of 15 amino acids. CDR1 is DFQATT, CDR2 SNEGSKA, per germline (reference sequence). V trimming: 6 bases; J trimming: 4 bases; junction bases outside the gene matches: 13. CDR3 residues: CSAIGQGIRRYEQYF. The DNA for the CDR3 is TGCAGTGCAATAGGACAGGGGATAAGAAGGTACGAGCAGTACTTC.

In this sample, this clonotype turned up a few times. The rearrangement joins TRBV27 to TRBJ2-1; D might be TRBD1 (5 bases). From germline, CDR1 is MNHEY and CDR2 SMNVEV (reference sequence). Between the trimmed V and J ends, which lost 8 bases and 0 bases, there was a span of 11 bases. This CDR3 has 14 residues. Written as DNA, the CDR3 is TGTGCCAGCTCTGACAGAGACTCCTACAATGAGCAGTTCTTC. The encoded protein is CASSDRDSYNEQFF.

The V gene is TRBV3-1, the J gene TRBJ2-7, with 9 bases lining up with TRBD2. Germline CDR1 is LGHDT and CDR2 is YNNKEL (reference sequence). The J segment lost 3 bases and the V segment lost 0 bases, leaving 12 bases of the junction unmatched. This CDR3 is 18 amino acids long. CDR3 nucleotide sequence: TGTGCCAGCAGCCAAGACCGCTCGCTCGGAGCGGGGGGCTACGAGCAGTACTTC. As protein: CASSQDRSLGAGGYEQYF.

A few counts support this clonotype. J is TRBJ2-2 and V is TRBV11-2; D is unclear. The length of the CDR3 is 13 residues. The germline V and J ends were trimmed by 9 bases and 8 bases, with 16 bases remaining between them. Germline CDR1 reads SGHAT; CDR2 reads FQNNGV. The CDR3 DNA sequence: TGTGCCAGTCCCTCCCTCCGCCGAGGGGAGCTGTTTTTT. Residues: CASPSLRRGELFF.

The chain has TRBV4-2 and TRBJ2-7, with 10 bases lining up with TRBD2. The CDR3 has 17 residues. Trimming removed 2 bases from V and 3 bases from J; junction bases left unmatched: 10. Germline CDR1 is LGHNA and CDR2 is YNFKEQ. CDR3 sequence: CASSQPTASGSFYEQYF. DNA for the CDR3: TGTGCCAGCAGCCAACCTACTGCTAGCGGGAGTTTCTACGAGCAGTACTTC.

In DNA, the CDR3 is TGTGCCAGCAGCCAAGGCTGGACAGGGACCAATGAGCAGTTCTTC. Its protein is CASSQGWTGTNEQFF. The V call is TRBV4-2, the J call TRBJ2-1, with 8 bases aligning to TRBD1. The length of the CDR3 is 15 residues. Germline trimming cut 1 base from V and 6 bases from J; bases unmatched to any gene: 5. Looked up from germline, CDR1 is LGHNA and CDR2 is YNFKEQ.

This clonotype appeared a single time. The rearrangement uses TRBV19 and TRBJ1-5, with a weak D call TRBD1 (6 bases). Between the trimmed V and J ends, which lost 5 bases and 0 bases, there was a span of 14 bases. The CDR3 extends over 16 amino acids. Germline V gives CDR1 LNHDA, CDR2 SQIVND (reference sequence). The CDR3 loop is CASSPQGLYSNQPQHF. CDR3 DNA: TGTGCCAGTAGTCCTCAGGGGCTCTATAGCAATCAGCCCCAGCATTTT. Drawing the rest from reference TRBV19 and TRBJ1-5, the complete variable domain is DGGITQSPKYLFRKEGQNVTLSCEQNLNHDAMYWYRQDPGQGLRLIYYSQIVNDFQKGDIAEGYSVSREKKESFPLTVTSAQKNPTAFYLCASSPQGLYSNQPQHFGDGTRLSIL.

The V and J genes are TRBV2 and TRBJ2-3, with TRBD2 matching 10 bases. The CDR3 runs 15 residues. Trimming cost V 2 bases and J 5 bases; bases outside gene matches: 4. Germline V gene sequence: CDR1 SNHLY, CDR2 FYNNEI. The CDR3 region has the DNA TGTGCCAGCAGTGAAAGGCCTAGCGGGGGAGATACGCAGTATTTT. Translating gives CASSERPSGGDTQYF.

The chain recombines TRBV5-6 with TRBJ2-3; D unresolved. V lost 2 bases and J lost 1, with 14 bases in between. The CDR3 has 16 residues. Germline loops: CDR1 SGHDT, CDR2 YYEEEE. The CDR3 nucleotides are TGTGCCAGCAGCTTATCGGTCCCGTCGGGCACAGATACGCAGTATTTT. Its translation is CASSLSVPSGTDTQYF.

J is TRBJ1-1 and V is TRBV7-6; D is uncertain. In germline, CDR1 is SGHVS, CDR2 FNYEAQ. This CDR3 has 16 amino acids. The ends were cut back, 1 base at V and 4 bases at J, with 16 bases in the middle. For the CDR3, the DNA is TGTGCCAGCAGCTTAGGACGCGGCCGTTCGGCCACTGAAGCTTTCTTT. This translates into CASSLGRGRSATEAFF.

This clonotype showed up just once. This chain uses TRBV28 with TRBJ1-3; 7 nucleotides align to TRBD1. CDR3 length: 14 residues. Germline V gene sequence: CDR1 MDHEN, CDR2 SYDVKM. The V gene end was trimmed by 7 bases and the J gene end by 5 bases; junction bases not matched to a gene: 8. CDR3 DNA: TGTGCCAGCACCGACAGGGAAGGACGAAACACCATATATTTT. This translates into CASTDREGRNTIYF.

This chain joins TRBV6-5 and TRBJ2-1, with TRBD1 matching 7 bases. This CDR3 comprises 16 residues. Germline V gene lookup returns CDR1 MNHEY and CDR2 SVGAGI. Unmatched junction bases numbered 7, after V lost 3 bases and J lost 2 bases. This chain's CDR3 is CASSYTGESPYNEQFF. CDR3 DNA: TGTGCCAGCAGTTATACAGGGGAAAGCCCCTACAATGAGCAGTTCTTC.